This passage covers 30 T cell receptor beta chains from one sample sequenced in a study of blood T cell repertoires in COVID-19. Sequencing was performed with immunoSEQ multiplex PCR; in TCRdb, only in-frame clones are kept and a portion is missing. The sample gives 250,000 or so clones, roughly 86% of which show up once; 10% to 15% is in the top ten. The sequenced sample was peripheral blood. The receptors originated from a man older than 75 with acute or convalescent COVID-19.

V is TRBV3-1 (or the pseudogene TRBV3-2) and J is TRBJ1-4; 10 positions match TRBD1. The CDR3 totals 16 residues. The germline CDR1 and CDR2 sequences are LGHDT and YNNKEL (reference sequence). With 2 bases clipped from V and 5 bases from J, the junction kept 5 bases outside the gene matches. This CDR3 is CASSQRRDRGNEKLFF. The DNA of the CDR3 is TGTGCCAGCAGCCAACGCCGGGACAGGGGAAATGAAAAACTGTTTTTT.

This clone appeared once. The chain links TRBV9 to TRBJ2-3, with TRBD2 identical over 7 bases. CDR3 length equals 15 residues. Germline CDR1 is SGDLS and CDR2 is YYNGEE. V lost 1 base, J lost 3 bases, and 5 bases stayed unmatched. CDR3: CASSVSSLATDTQYF. In DNA form, the CDR3 reads TGTGCCAGCAGCGTATCATCACTAGCGACAGATACGCAGTATTTT.

The chain employs TRBV28 and TRBJ1-1; D not resolved. The CDR3 totals 13 residues. The germline gives CDR1 MDHEN, CDR2 SYDVKM. The V gene lost 6 bases and the J gene lost 2 bases, with 10 bases spanning the gap. CDR3 region: CASRPGENTEAFF. DNA for the CDR3: TGTGCCAGCAGACCCGGGGAAAACACTGAAGCTTTCTTT.

The rearrangement uses TRBV5-1 and TRBJ2-1; D is perhaps TRBD1 (6 bases). The CDR3 extends over 16 amino acids. The germline V gene encodes CDR1 SGHRS and CDR2 YFSETQ. V was clipped by 0 bases and J by 4 bases, with 14 bases between them. In DNA form, the CDR3 reads TGCGCCAGCAGCTTGGCCACAGGGTCCAGATACAATGAGCAGTTCTTC. Amino acid sequence: CASSLATGSRYNEQFF.

The gene calls are TRBV18 and TRBJ2-7; TRBD1 matches at 7 bases. The CDR3 totals 15 residues. Per germline, CDR1 KGHSH and CDR2 LQKENI. Trimming at V came to 3 bases and at J to 3 bases, leaving 8 bases not matched to a gene. The CDR3 coding sequence is TGTGCCAGCTCACCGGGGCAGGGGGTTGGCTACGAGCAGTACTTC. The encoded protein is CASSPGQGVGYEQYF.

V and J are TRBV5-6 and TRBJ2-1, with 10 bases aligning to TRBD2. CDR3 length equals 17 residues. Trimming removed 4 bases from V and 2 bases from J; junction bases left unmatched: 9. The germline gives CDR1 SGHDT, CDR2 YYEEEE. The CDR3 DNA reads as TGTGCCAGCAGCCCTACTTGGACTAGCGGAACCTACAATGAGCAGTTCTTC. Encoded protein: CASSPTWTSGTYNEQFF.

The V call is TRBV19, the J call TRBJ2-3; D is ambiguous. Trimming stripped 2 bases from V and 6 bases from J, with 12 bases between. The CDR3 extends over 14 amino acids. The germline V gene encodes CDR1 LNHDA and CDR2 SQIVND (reference sequence). CDR3 in amino acids: CASSISLSGDTQYF. CDR3 nucleotide sequence: TGTGCCAGTAGTATATCCCTGTCCGGGGATACGCAGTATTTT.

The V gene is TRBV28, the J gene TRBJ2-7; possible D gene TRBD1, 6 bases. CDR3 size: 13 residues. Germline V CDR1 and CDR2: MDHEN, SYDVKM. V was pared by 6 bases and J by 2 bases, with 11 bases between. The CDR3 loop reads CASRAGQTYEQYF. Here the CDR3 DNA reads TGTGCCAGCAGGGCCGGACAGACCTACGAGCAGTACTTC.

J is TRBJ2-1 and V is TRBV4-1; 14 bases map to TRBD2. V was clipped by 4 bases and J by 7 bases; unmatched bases: 9. The CDR3 runs 17 residues. CDR1 is MGHRA and CDR2 is YSYEKL in the germline V gene. CDR3 in DNA: TGCGCCAGCAGCCCCCGGACTAGCGGGGGGATGCGGAATGAGCAGTTCTTC. Its translation is CASSPRTSGGMRNEQFF.

The V and J genes are TRBV10-3 and TRBJ2-7, with a possible D match to TRBD1 (6 bases). V was cut by 5 bases and J by 2 bases, with 10 bases left in between. This CDR3 contains 13 residues. From germline, CDR1 is ENHRY and CDR2 SYGVKD. CDR3 sequence: CAISPGAAYEQYF. Written as DNA, the CDR3 is TGTGCCATCAGTCCAGGGGCCGCCTACGAGCAGTACTTC.

V usage is TRBV5-1 and J usage is TRBJ2-1, with D possibly being TRBD1 (5 bases). V lost 0 bases and J 5 bases, leaving 6 bases between the germline ends. The germline V gene encodes CDR1 SGHRS and CDR2 YFSETQ. This CDR3 is 13 amino acids long. This chain's CDR3 is CASSLEGHNEQFF. The CDR3 DNA sequence: TGCGCCAGCAGCTTGGAGGGGCACAATGAGCAGTTCTTC.

The chain joins TRBV5-1 to TRBJ2-2, with 10 nucleotides matching TRBD2. CDR1 and CDR2 (germline): SGHRS, YFSETQ. V shed 0 bases, J shed 10 bases, and the junction held 9 bases outside the gene matches. The CDR3 consists of 16 residues. The CDR3 spells CASSLGILAGSPELFF. CDR3 nucleotides: TGCGCCAGCAGCTTGGGAATACTAGCGGGGAGTCCGGAGCTGTTTTTT.

The chain employs TRBV10-2 and TRBJ2-3, with D tentatively TRBD2 (6 bases). The CDR3 totals 17 residues. Trimming took 6 bases from V and 0 from J, leaving 19 bases between them. Per germline, CDR1 WSHSY and CDR2 SAAADI. The CDR3 protein is CASSQVRLALSTDTQYF. CDR3 coding DNA: TGCGCCAGCAGCCAGGTCCGCCTAGCGCTCAGCACAGATACGCAGTATTTT.

Concerning this clone: This CDR3 is also generated by other DNA sequences in the sample. This sequence joins TRBV24-1 and TRBJ1-2; D gene unclear. Trimming shortened V by 4 bases and J by 4 bases, and 6 bases separated the two germline ends. The CDR3 runs 12 residues. Germline CDR1 KGHDR, CDR2 SFDVKD. CDR3 nucleotides: TGTGCCACCAGTGAAAGCGGCTATGGCTACACCTTC. Amino acid sequence: CATSESGYGYTF.

The chain is built from TRBV7-9 and TRBJ1-2; D perhaps matches TRBD1 (5 bases). CDR1 SEHNR and CDR2 FQNEAQ come from the germline V gene (reference sequence). The CDR3 consists of 12 residues. Trimming shortened V by 5 bases and J by 3 bases, and 7 bases separated the two germline ends. The CDR3 DNA sequence: TGTGCCAGCAGCGAGACAGACTATGGCTACACCTTC. Translating gives CASSETDYGYTF.

The chain is built from TRBV28 and TRBJ1-4; 8 bases match TRBD1. The ends lost 3 bases at V and 7 bases at J; junction bases unmatched: 1. The CDR3 loop spans 13 amino acids. From germline, CDR1 is MDHEN and CDR2 SYDVKM. CDR3: CASSFGTGEKLFF. The CDR3 coding sequence is TGTGCCAGCAGTTTCGGGACAGGTGAAAAACTGTTTTTT.

This chain uses TRBV19 with TRBJ2-7; D gene uncertain. Germline values: CDR1 LNHDA, CDR2 SQIVND (reference sequence). The CDR3 is 13 residues long. Trimming left V 3 bases short and J 3 bases short, with 9 bases between. The CDR3: CASSMARNYEQYF. For the CDR3, the DNA is TGTGCCAGTAGTATGGCTAGAAACTACGAGCAGTACTTC.

V is TRBV12-3 or TRBV12-4 and J is TRBJ1-1; no firm D call. The CDR3 has 13 residues. V was trimmed by 5 bases and J by 4 bases, leaving 11 bases between them. Here the CDR3 DNA reads TGTGCCAGCAGTCCCACAGTCGGCACTGAAGCTTTCTTT. Amino acids: CASSPTVGTEAFF.

The chain couples TRBV30 to TRBJ2-5; D is ambiguous. CDR1 GTSNPN and CDR2 SVGIG come from the germline V gene (reference sequence). V lost 5 bases, J lost 5 bases, and 15 bases lay in between. This CDR3 has 13 residues. CDR3 protein: CAWELLKTETQYF. Written as DNA, the CDR3 is TGTGCCTGGGAACTCCTGAAAACGGAGACCCAGTACTTC.

The rearrangement links TRBV10-3 to TRBJ1-1; D might be TRBD1 (5 bases). The CDR3 has 16 residues. Germline V CDR1 and CDR2: ENHRY, SYGVKD. The V gene lost 4 bases and the J gene lost 1 base, with 16 bases spanning the gap. This chain's CDR3 is CAISGIGGDQNTEAFF. DNA of the CDR3: TGTGCCATCAGTGGGATCGGCGGGGACCAGAACACTGAAGCTTTCTTT.

This clone has a single count. The chain uses TRBV6-2 or TRBV6-3 and TRBJ2-7; possibly TRBD2 for D (6 bases). The V gene lost 0 bases and the J gene lost 3 bases, with 15 bases spanning the gap. The CDR3 loop spans 16 amino acids. Germline V gene lookup returns CDR1 MNHEY and CDR2 SVGEGT. Written as DNA, the CDR3 is TGTGCCAGCAGTTACTCAGGGACTTACGGCCTCTACGAGCAGTACTTC. Its translation: CASSYSGTYGLYEQYF.

This chain's CDR3 is CASSGEGWTEAFF. CDR3 DNA: TGTGCCAGCAGTGGTGAGGGATGGACTGAAGCTTTCTTT. The chain carries TRBV2 and TRBJ1-1; no clear D gene. CDR1 SNHLY and CDR2 FYNNEI come from the germline V gene. Trimming took off 4 bases at V and 5 bases at J, with 11 bases between the two ends. The CDR3 has 13 amino acids.

The chain has TRBV19 and TRBJ2-2, with 9 bases fitting TRBD2. Germline CDR1 and CDR2: LNHDA and SQIVND (reference sequence). Trimming removed 4 bases from V and 0 bases from J; junction bases left unmatched: 6. The CDR3 length is 17 residues. The CDR3 DNA is TGTGCCAGTAGTACGGGACTAGCCCTCGCGAACACCGGGGAGCTGTTTTTT. Translating it yields CASSTGLALANTGELFF.

V usage is TRBV7-9 and J usage is TRBJ1-6; 10 nucleotides agree with TRBD1. The CDR3 length is 15 residues. Germline values: CDR1 SEHNR, CDR2 FQNEAQ (reference sequence). The V and J ends lost 7 bases and 6 bases, in that order; junction bases with no gene match: 6. The CDR3 bases are TGTGCCAGCATCCAGGGGACAGGGGTTAATTCACCCCTCCACTTT. Translated: CASIQGTGVNSPLHF.

The chain recombines TRBV18 with TRBJ1-1; TRBD1 matches 11 bases. CDR3 length: 13 amino acids. V lost 7 bases to trimming and J lost 7 bases; unmatched junction nucleotides: 5. CDR1 is KGHSH, CDR2 LQKENI, per germline. In DNA, the CDR3 is TGTGCCAGCTTCCAGGACAGGGGGCGTGAAGCTTTCTTT. This sequence encodes CASFQDRGREAFF.

The J gene is TRBJ1-2, the V gene TRBV4-3, with D perhaps matching TRBD1 (5 bases). Germline CDR1 is LGHNA and CDR2 is YSLEER. V was cut by 0 bases and J by 4 bases, with 15 bases left in between. The CDR3 consists of 16 residues. The CDR3 nucleotides are TGCGCCAGCAGCCAAGATAGGGCAGGGTTTTTCTATGGCTACACCTTC. Encoded protein: CASSQDRAGFFYGYTF.

The chain carries TRBV10-3 and TRBJ1-3; 8 bases align to TRBD1. The CDR3 loop spans 17 amino acids. V gave up 0 bases and J gave up 4 bases; unmatched junction bases: 8. Germline V lookup: CDR1 ENHRY, CDR2 SYGVKD. CDR3 protein: CAISESRTGTLGNTIYF. The CDR3 nucleotides are TGTGCCATCAGTGAGTCCCGGACAGGGACCCTGGGAAACACCATATATTTT.

The chain joins TRBV28 to TRBJ1-1, with 8 bases fitting TRBD1. The CDR3 runs 14 residues. The germline gives CDR1 MDHEN, CDR2 SYDVKM. V lost 6 bases, J lost 2 bases, and 5 bases stayed unmatched. In nucleotides, the CDR3 is TGTGCCAGCAGAAGGACAGGGCCTAACACTGAAGCTTTCTTT. The encoded protein is CASRRTGPNTEAFF.

V gene TRBV5-1 combines with J gene TRBJ2-7; 7 bases agree with TRBD1. The V gene end was trimmed by 3 bases and the J gene end by 2 bases; junction bases not matched to a gene: 8. The germline V gene has CDR1 SGHRS and CDR2 YFSETQ. The CDR3 sequence is 15 residues long. CDR3 sequence reads: CASSSLQGTPYEQYF. The DNA for the CDR3 is TGCGCCAGCAGCTCTTTACAGGGGACCCCCTACGAGCAGTACTTC.

The J gene is TRBJ2-7, the V gene TRBV19; tentatively, D is TRBD2 (5 bases). V lost 4 bases and J 0 bases, leaving 13 bases between the germline ends. This CDR3 is 15 amino acids long. The germline V gene has CDR1 LNHDA and CDR2 SQIVND (reference sequence). DNA of the CDR3: TGTGCCAGTAGTAGGCCCGGTGGAGGCTCCTACGAGCAGTACTTC. It codes for CASSRPGGGSYEQYF. Full variable domain (rest looked up from reference TRBV19 and TRBJ2-7): DGGITQSPKYLFRKEGQNVTLSCEQNLNHDAMYWYRQDPGQGLRLIYYSQIVNDFQKGDIAEGYSVSREKKESFPLTVTSAQKNPTAFYLCASSRPGGGSYEQYFGPGTRLTVT.